This TCR beta chain originates from a study of cytomegalovirus exposure and HLA in healthy donors. For the study at large: Unique TCRs numbering around 80 million, obtained from HLA-typed donors, made up an early data release.

60 Vbeta and 13 Jbeta primers were used in PCR. Authors' data handling: Later analysis identified 80 million to 90 million unique TCR beta chains, 10 million to 12 million shared. TCRdb keeps only in-frame clones here, not all; method: immunoSEQ multiplex PCR. V, J and clone size are taken as reported in that table, and D and trimming were inferred from the DNA itself. The repertoire holds 100,000 or so clones, roughly 15% seen once, with about 0.79% in the top ten. Study observations and caveats: A likely sequencing artifact accounted for one observed cluster of highly shared sequence variants.

Concerning this clone: The antigen is unknown.

Donors in the study were healthy people who gave bone marrow. The sequence came from a female donor in good health and CMV-seronegative. Specimen: PBMCs.

The CDR3 protein is CSAPGASSYNEQFF. CDR3 nucleotide sequence: TGCAGCGCCCCAGGGGCTAGCTCCTACAATGAGCAGTTCTTC. The chain employs TRBV29-1 and TRBJ2-1; possibly TRBD1 for D (6 bases). CDR3 length: 14 residues. Germline V gene data show CDR1 as SQVTM and CDR2 as ANQGSEA. V lost 7 bases and J 0 bases, leaving 13 bases between the germline ends.